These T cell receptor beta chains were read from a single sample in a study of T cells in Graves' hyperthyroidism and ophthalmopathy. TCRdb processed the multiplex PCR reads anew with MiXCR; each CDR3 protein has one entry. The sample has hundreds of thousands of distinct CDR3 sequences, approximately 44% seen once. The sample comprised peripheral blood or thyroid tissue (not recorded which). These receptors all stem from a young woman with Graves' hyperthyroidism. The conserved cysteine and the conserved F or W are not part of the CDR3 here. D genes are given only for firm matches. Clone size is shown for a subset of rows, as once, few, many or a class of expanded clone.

ASSAGGAQNQPQH | TRBJ1-5 | many | NA | TRBV25-1
SVEVRRNNAGELF | TRBJ2-2 | few | NA | TRBV29-1
SARPQGREVYGYT | TRBJ1-2 | NA | NA | TRBV20-1
ASSDASGLGGEQY | TRBJ2-7 | many | NA | TRBV2
ASRGIQSSYEQY | TRBJ2-7 | NA | NA | TRBV6-1
ASTRTADTIY | TRBJ1-3 | NA | NA | TRBV6-1
AIADRENNQPQH | TRBJ1-5 | many | TRBD1 | TRBV2
ASTPRQGRIWDGYT | TRBJ1-2 | few | NA | TRBV7-9
ASSLIGTVKETQY | TRBJ2-5 | few | TRBD1 | TRBV4-2
ASRTNRGMNTEAF | TRBJ1-1 | once | TRBD1 | TRBV24-1
ASSRRTSGTNTGELF | TRBJ2-2 | NA | TRBD2 | TRBV14
ASSSGLAVQETQY | TRBJ2-5 | NA | TRBD2 | TRBV7-9
ASSLELARDEQY | TRBJ2-7 | few | TRBD2 | TRBV7-8
ASRPGQGRIQPQH | TRBJ1-5 | NA | TRBD1 | TRBV2
ASSLIAGEATEAF | TRBJ1-1 | NA | NA | TRBV27
ASSIRTGINTEAF | TRBJ1-1 | NA | TRBD1 | TRBV19
ASSYSRRNTEAF | TRBJ1-1 | NA | NA | TRBV10-3
AIKTGQRNSPLH | TRBJ1-6 | NA | NA | TRBV10-3
ASSVGQLNEKLF | TRBJ1-4 | few | NA | TRBV9
ASSLGPLGQGLVGYT | TRBJ1-2 | few | TRBD1 | TRBV7-9
ASSPRWELF | TRBJ2-2 | NA | NA | TRBV7-9
ASSPRVQGTVNGYT | TRBJ1-2 | NA | NA | TRBV7-8
ASSVSRFGPNSGANVLT | TRBJ2-6 | NA | NA | TRBV9
AISDRGWSNTGELF | TRBJ2-2 | NA | NA | TRBV10-3
ASSLGSYEQY | TRBJ2-7 | many | NA | TRBV7-2
ASSLDEGGSNYGYT | TRBJ1-2 | few | NA | TRBV7-9
SSSRGGGDIQY | TRBJ2-4 | NA | NA | TRBV29-1
ASSFEWGTTGELF | TRBJ2-2 | NA | NA | TRBV7-9
ASSPRRGQVDTEAF | TRBJ1-1 | few | TRBD1 | TRBV12-3/TRBV12-4
ASSDGTANTEAF | TRBJ1-1 | many | TRBD1 | TRBV10-1
ASSVESGGPREQY | TRBJ2-7 | few | TRBD2 | TRBV9
ATSDSVNTSSYEQY | TRBJ2-7 | NA | NA | TRBV24-1
ASSLPGDNSPLH | TRBJ1-6 | few | NA | TRBV6-6
SVEHGGVPYEQY | TRBJ2-7 | NA | NA | TRBV29-1
SVARRLAGHGQY | TRBJ2-7 | NA | TRBD2 | TRBV29-1
ASTDRGLGEKLF | TRBJ1-4 | NA | TRBD1 | TRBV10-3
ATSDLGFYEQY | TRBJ2-7 | many | NA | TRBV24-1
ATSRAVPTGGYGYT | TRBJ1-2 | once | TRBD1 | TRBV15
ASSERERETQY | TRBJ2-5 | few | NA | TRBV10-3
SARDTGGDEKLF | TRBJ1-4 | NA | TRBD1 | TRBV20-1
SVEGGKDGYT | TRBJ1-2 | many | NA | TRBV29-1
AIKKATGELF | TRBJ2-2 | NA | NA | TRBV10-3